This TCR beta chain is from a study of beta chain features in type 1 diabetes. Of the isolated RNA, all was reverse transcribed, and so the sequenced material was expressed TCRB transcripts. Clones were sequenced by immunoSEQ multiplex PCR, and TCRdb holds only the in-frame ones, with some missing. Among under 400,000 clones listed, around 12% were seen once. This clone occurred a few times. The CDR3 is 15 residues long. Germline CDR1 and CDR2: SGHRS and YFSETQ. The V gene end was trimmed by 4 bases and the J gene end by 5 bases; junction bases not matched to a gene: 11. The chain carries TRBV5-1 and TRBJ1-2; 7 bases align to TRBD1. The TCR sequence derives from a man aged 18 to 30 in good health. Input material: naive CD4+ T cells from blood. In nucleotides, the CDR3 is TGCGCCAGCAGCCCAAGGAGACAGGGTGGGTATGGCTACACCTTC. Translating it yields CASSPRRQGGYGYTF.